These 23 T cell receptor beta chains came from one sample sequenced in a study of blood T cell repertoires in COVID-19. Sequencing used immunoSEQ multiplex PCR; TCRdb keeps in-frame clones, though not all of them. The sample lists about 490,000 clones; 70% to 90% were seen once. Source material: peripheral blood. The receptor source for this set is a human donor in a cohort sampled during active COVID-19.

The rearrangement joins TRBV19 to TRBJ2-6, with 10 bases matching TRBD1. From germline, CDR1 is LNHDA and CDR2 SQIVND (reference sequence). J gave up 2 bases and V 8 bases, and 0 bases lay outside the gene matches. The CDR3 loop spans 14 amino acids. CDR3 amino acids: CASGQGAGANVLTF. CDR3 coding DNA: TGTGCCAGTGGACAGGGGGCTGGGGCCAACGTCCTGACTTTC.

This clone was detected only a few times. The V and J genes are TRBV29-1 and TRBJ1-3; D may be TRBD1 (5 bases). This CDR3 is 14 amino acids long. CDR1 and CDR2 (germline): SQVTM, ANQGSEA. V was clipped by 4 bases and J by 0 bases, with 10 bases between them. For the CDR3, the DNA is TGCAGCGTTGGTGGGGCCTCCTCTGGAAACACCATATATTTT. Amino acid sequence: CSVGGASSGNTIYF.

The chain has TRBV5-1 and TRBJ2-3; perhaps TRBD1 as D (6 bases). The CDR3 runs 16 residues. V was clipped by 3 bases and J by 1 base, with 15 bases between them. Germline values: CDR1 SGHRS, CDR2 YFSETQ. In nucleotides, the CDR3 is TGCGCCAGCAGCTCCCTACCGGGACACCGCACAGATACGCAGTATTTT. Residues: CASSSLPGHRTDTQYF.

The chain combines TRBV5-1 with TRBJ2-7; 8 bases line up with TRBD2. Trimming at V came to 7 bases and at J to 4 bases, leaving 13 bases not matched to a gene. The V gene's germline CDR1 is SGHRS and CDR2 YFSETQ. This CDR3 region has 15 residues. The CDR3 nucleotides read TGCGCCAGCCGACGATCGGGCGGGGGGCCGTACGAGCAGTACTTC. Translation gives CASRRSGGGPYEQYF. Full variable domain (missing parts from reference TRBV5-1 and TRBJ2-7): KAGVTQTPRYLIKTRGQQVTLSCSPISGHRSVSWYQQTPGQGLQFLFEYFSETQRNKGNFPGRFSGRQFSNSRSEMNVSTLELGDSALYLCASRRSGGGPYEQYFGPGTRLTVT.

The rearrangement uses TRBV4-3 and TRBJ2-2, with D maybe TRBD1 (5 bases). The CDR3 runs 15 residues. V was cut by 6 bases and J by 4 bases, with 15 bases left in between. Germline assignment: CDR1 LGHNA and CDR2 YSLEER. The CDR3 protein is CASSPHGAGTGELFF. The CDR3 bases are TGCGCCAGCAGTCCTCATGGGGCTGGCACCGGGGAGCTGTTTTTT.

The chain employs TRBV7-2 and TRBJ2-3, with 13 bases fitting TRBD2. V lost 2 bases to trimming and J lost 7 bases; unmatched junction nucleotides: 9. Per germline, CDR1 SGHTA and CDR2 FQGNSA. This CDR3 comprises 17 residues. CDR3 protein: CASSLSQLAGGPYTQYF. For the CDR3, the DNA is TGTGCCAGCAGCTTATCCCAACTAGCGGGAGGGCCATATACGCAGTATTTT.

The genes are TRBV7-2 and TRBJ2-3, with 8 nucleotides matching TRBD2. Germline CDR1 is SGHTA and CDR2 is FQGNSA. The V gene end was trimmed by 2 bases and the J gene end by 2 bases; junction bases not matched to a gene: 9. This CDR3 spans 17 amino acids. The CDR3 sequence is CASSLRVGSGATDTQYF. Written as DNA, the CDR3 is TGTGCCAGCAGCTTACGGGTTGGTAGCGGGGCCACAGATACGCAGTATTTT. Based on the CDR3 plus reference TRBV7-2 and TRBJ2-3, the full variable domain is GAGVSQSPSNKVTEKGKDVELRCDPISGHTALYWYRQSLGQGLEFLIYFQGNSAPDKSGLPSDRFSAERTGGSVSTLTIQRTQQEDSAVYLCASSLRVGSGATDTQYFGPGTRLTVL.

The V call is TRBV6-5, the J call TRBJ1-2; TRBD1 matches 12 bases. The V segment lost 4 bases and the J segment 6 bases; nucleotides outside the gene matches: 9. Germline V gene data show CDR1 as MNHEY and CDR2 as SVGAGI. CDR3 length equals 16 residues. The CDR3 here is CASSFSRDRGLHGYTF. CDR3 in DNA: TGTGCCAGCAGTTTTTCTCGGGACAGGGGGCTTCATGGCTACACCTTC.

The sample holds one count of this clone. The chain is built from TRBV9 and TRBJ2-3; no clear D. Trimming took 4 bases from V and 11 from J, leaving 17 bases between them. Germline V gives CDR1 SGDLS, CDR2 YYNGEE. The CDR3 length is 13 residues. The CDR3, as DNA: TGTGCCAGCAGCCCGGGTGGCCTATCTAAGCAGTATTTT. This encodes CASSPGGLSKQYF.

This clone showed up just a few times. This sequence joins TRBV19 and TRBJ2-2; D is ambiguous. V was shortened by 6 bases and J by 1 base, with 9 bases between the two germline ends. Germline CDR1 and CDR2: LNHDA and SQIVND (reference sequence). The CDR3 is 14 amino acids. The CDR3 loop reads CASRDFGNTGELFF. In nucleotides, the CDR3 is TGTGCCAGTAGAGACTTTGGGAACACCGGGGAGCTGTTTTTT.

The chain is built from TRBV6-2 or TRBV6-3 and TRBJ2-3; no clear D gene. V was pared by 2 bases and J by 4 bases, with 4 bases between. Germline loops: CDR1 MNHEY, CDR2 SVGEGT. The CDR3 sequence is 12 residues long. CDR3 sequence: CASSYQADTQYF. The CDR3 DNA follows: TGTGCCAGCAGTTACCAGGCAGATACGCAGTATTTT.

The gene calls are TRBV21-1 and TRBJ1-2; the D call in the table, TRBD1, was not verified against the DNA. TRBV21-1 is tagged as a pseudogene. This CDR3 is built from 15 residues. The DNA of the CDR3 is TGTGCCAGCAGCAAACCCCGACAGGGTTTGAGTGGCTACACCTTC. Residues: CASSKPRQGLSGYTF.

The V and J genes are TRBV9 and TRBJ2-3; 16 bases line up with TRBD2. The V gene end was trimmed by 4 bases and the J gene end by 4 bases; junction bases not matched to a gene: 6. The CDR3 is made up of 17 amino acids. Germline values: CDR1 SGDLS, CDR2 YYNGEE. CDR3 DNA sequence: TGTGCCAGCAGCCCCAGGGGACTAGCGGGAGGGGCAGATACGCAGTATTTT. Its protein is CASSPRGLAGGADTQYF.

This clone occurred a few times. The genes are TRBV28 and TRBJ1-6, with 9 positions matching TRBD1. Germline assignment: CDR1 MDHEN and CDR2 SYDVKM. V was clipped by 5 bases and J by 9 bases; unmatched bases: 14. The CDR3 runs to 17 residues. Here the CDR3 reads CASSLTGGPRGSSPLHF. In nucleotides, the CDR3 is TGTGCCAGCAGTCTCACAGGGGGCCCCAGAGGGAGTTCACCCCTCCACTTT.

The rearrangement links TRBV19 to TRBJ1-2; tentatively, D is TRBD1 (6 bases). Germline V gene sequence: CDR1 LNHDA, CDR2 SQIVND (reference sequence). This CDR3 is built from 16 residues. Deletions cut 2 bases from V and 2 bases from J, with 15 bases between. CDR3 DNA: TGTGCCAGTAGTATACAGCGGACAGCCCTCAACTATGGCTACACCTTC. Translating it yields CASSIQRTALNYGYTF.

This rearrangement joins TRBV7-2 to TRBJ2-7; 9 nucleotides agree with TRBD2. The CDR3 runs to 15 residues. Germline V gene sequence: CDR1 SGHTA, CDR2 FQGNSA. V was clipped by 1 base and J by 2 bases; unmatched bases: 3. CDR3 residues: CASSLGLAAAYEQYF. The DNA for the CDR3 is TGTGCCAGCAGCTTAGGACTAGCGGCCGCCTACGAGCAGTACTTC.

This clone was seen more than once but under ten times. The rearrangement joins TRBV5-6 to TRBJ2-3; 8 positions agree with TRBD2. There are 16 residues in the CDR3. The germline V gene has CDR1 SGHDT and CDR2 YYEEEE. After removal of 0 bases from V and 0 bases from J, the junction contained 3 bases not matched to a gene. This chain's CDR3 is CASSLAGTRSTDTQYF. The DNA for the CDR3 is TGTGCCAGCAGCTTGGCCGGGACTAGGAGCACAGATACGCAGTATTTT.

The chain recombines TRBV30 with TRBJ2-7, with a weak D call TRBD2 (6 bases). Trimming took off 4 bases at V and 6 bases at J, with 10 bases between the two ends. The V gene's germline CDR1 is GTSNPN and CDR2 SVGIG (reference sequence). The CDR3 totals 11 residues. CDR3 residues: CAWTLGGEQYF. In DNA form, the CDR3 reads TGTGCCTGGACCCTGGGGGGCGAGCAGTACTTC.

The chain carries TRBV5-4 and TRBJ1-1, with TRBD1 as a possible D gene (5 bases). Germline assignment: CDR1 SGHNT and CDR2 YYREEE (reference sequence). CDR3 size: 11 residues. Deletions cut 2 bases from V and 8 bases from J, with 7 bases between. CDR3 residues: CASSLGAEAFF. CDR3 DNA sequence: TGTGCCAGCAGCTTAGGGGCAGAAGCTTTCTTT.

The chain uses TRBV18 and TRBJ2-5; 14 nucleotides line up with TRBD2. In germline, CDR1 is KGHSH, CDR2 LQKENI. Germline trimming cut 6 bases from V and 7 bases from J; bases unmatched to any gene: 7. The CDR3 has 15 residues. DNA of the CDR3: TGTGCCAGCTCCCAGGGACTAGCGGGAGAGGGGACCCAGTACTTC. Translated, it gives CASSQGLAGEGTQYF.

The CDR3 protein is CASAGGGGSYNSPLHF. The CDR3 nucleotides are TGTGCCAGCGCCGGGGGGGGTGGGTCCTATAATTCACCCCTCCACTTT. V gene TRBV2 combines with J gene TRBJ1-6, with a tentative D call TRBD1 (5 bases). Trimming left V 8 bases short and J 1 base short, with 15 bases between. Germline values: CDR1 SNHLY, CDR2 FYNNEI. This CDR3 has 16 amino acids.

V gene TRBV6-6 combines with J gene TRBJ1-6; TRBD1 is a possible D gene (5 bases). This CDR3 has 15 residues. Trimming stripped 2 bases from V and 10 bases from J, with 15 bases between. Germline lookup yields CDR1 MNHNY and CDR2 SVGAGI (reference sequence). CDR3 DNA sequence: TGTGCCAGCAGTTACGGGGAGGGGCTACGCTCACCCCTCCACTTT. This gives the protein CASSYGEGLRSPLHF.

The chain is built from TRBV28 and TRBJ1-1; 8 bases fit TRBD1. The trim removed 5 bases at V and 8 bases at J, leaving 4 bases unmatched. The CDR3 totals 12 residues. Germline lookup yields CDR1 MDHEN and CDR2 SYDVKM. CDR3 sequence (DNA): TGTGCCAGCAGTGTACGGACAGGGGAAGCTTTCTTT. Residues: CASSVRTGEAFF.